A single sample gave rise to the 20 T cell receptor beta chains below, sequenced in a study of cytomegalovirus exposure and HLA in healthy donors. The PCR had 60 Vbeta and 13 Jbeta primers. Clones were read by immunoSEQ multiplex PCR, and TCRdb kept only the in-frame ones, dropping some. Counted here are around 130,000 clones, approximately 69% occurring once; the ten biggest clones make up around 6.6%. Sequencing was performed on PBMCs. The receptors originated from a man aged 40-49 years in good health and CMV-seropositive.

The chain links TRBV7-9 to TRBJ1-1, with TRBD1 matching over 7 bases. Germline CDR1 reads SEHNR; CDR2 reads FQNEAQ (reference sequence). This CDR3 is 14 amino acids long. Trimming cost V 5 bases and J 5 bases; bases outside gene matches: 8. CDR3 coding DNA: TGTGCCAGCAGCCCTAACAGGGGAGGTACTGAAGCTTTCTTT. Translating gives CASSPNRGGTEAFF. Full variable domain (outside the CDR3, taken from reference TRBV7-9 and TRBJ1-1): DTGVSQNPRHKITKRGQNVTFRCDPISEHNRLYWYRQTLGQGPEFLTYFQNEAQLEKSRLLSDRFSAERPKGSFSTLEIQRTEQGDSAMYLCASSPNRGGTEAFFGQGTRLTVV.

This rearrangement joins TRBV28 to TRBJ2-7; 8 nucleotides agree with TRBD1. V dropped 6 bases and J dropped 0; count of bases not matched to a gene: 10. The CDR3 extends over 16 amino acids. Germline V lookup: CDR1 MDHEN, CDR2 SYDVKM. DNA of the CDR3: TGTGCCAGCAGCCCTCGACAGGGGTTAAGCTCCTACGAGCAGTACTTC. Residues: CASSPRQGLSSYEQYF.

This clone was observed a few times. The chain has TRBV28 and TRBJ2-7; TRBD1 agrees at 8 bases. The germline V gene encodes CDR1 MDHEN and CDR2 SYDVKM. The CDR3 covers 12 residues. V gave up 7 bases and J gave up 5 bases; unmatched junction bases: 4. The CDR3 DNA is TGTGCCAGCACCGGACAGGGCCACGAGCAGTACTTC. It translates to CASTGQGHEQYF.

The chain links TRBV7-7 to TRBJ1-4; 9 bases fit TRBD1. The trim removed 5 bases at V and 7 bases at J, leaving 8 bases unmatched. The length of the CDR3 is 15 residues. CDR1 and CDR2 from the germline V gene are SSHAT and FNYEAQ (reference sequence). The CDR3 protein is CASSPGTGRGEKLFF. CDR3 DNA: TGTGCCAGCAGCCCGGGGACAGGGAGGGGTGAAAAACTGTTTTTT.

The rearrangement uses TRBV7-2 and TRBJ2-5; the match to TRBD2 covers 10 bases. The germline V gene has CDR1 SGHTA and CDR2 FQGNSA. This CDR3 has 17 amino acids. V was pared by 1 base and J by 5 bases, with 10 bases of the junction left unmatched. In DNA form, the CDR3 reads TGTGCCAGCAGCTTAGTTTCCAGCGGGGGGGCCCGGGAGACCCAGTACTTC. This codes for CASSLVSSGGARETQYF. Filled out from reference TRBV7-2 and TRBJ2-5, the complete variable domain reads GAGVSQSPSNKVTEKGKDVELRCDPISGHTALYWYRQSLGQGLEFLIYFQGNSAPDKSGLPSDRFSAERTGGSVSTLTIQRTQQEDSAVYLCASSLVSSGGARETQYFGPGTRLLVL.

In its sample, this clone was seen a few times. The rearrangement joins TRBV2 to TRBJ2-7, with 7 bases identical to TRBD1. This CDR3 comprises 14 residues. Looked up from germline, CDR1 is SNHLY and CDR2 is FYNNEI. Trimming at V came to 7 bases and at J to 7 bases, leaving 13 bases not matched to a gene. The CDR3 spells CASINDRAYEEQYF. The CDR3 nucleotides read TGTGCCAGCATTAACGACAGGGCCTATGAAGAGCAGTACTTC. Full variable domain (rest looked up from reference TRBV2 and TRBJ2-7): EPEVTQTPSHQVTQMGQEVILRCVPISNHLYFYWYRQILGQKVEFLVSFYNNEISEKSEIFDDQFSVERPDGSNFTLKIRSTKLEDSAMYFCASINDRAYEEQYFGPGTRLTVT.

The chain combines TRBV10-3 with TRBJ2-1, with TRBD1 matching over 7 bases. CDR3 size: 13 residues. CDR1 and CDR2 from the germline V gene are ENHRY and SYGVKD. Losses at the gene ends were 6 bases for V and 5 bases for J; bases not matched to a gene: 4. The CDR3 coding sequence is TGTGCCATCAGGACAGGGCAGGACAATGAGCAGTTCTTC. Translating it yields CAIRTGQDNEQFF.

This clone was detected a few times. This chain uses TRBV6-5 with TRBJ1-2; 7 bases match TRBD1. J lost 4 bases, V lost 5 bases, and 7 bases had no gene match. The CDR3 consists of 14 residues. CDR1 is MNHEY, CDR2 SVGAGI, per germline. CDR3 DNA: TGTGCCAGCAGTGGTGAGACAGGGCGCTATGGCTACACCTTC. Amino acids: CASSGETGRYGYTF.

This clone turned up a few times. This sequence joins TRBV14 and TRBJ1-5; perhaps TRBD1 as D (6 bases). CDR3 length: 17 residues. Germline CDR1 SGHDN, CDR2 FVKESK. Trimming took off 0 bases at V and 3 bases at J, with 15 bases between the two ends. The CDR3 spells CASSQDRTEFYNQPQHF. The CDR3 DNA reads TGTGCCAGCAGCCAAGATCGGACAGAATTTTACAATCAGCCCCAGCATTTT.

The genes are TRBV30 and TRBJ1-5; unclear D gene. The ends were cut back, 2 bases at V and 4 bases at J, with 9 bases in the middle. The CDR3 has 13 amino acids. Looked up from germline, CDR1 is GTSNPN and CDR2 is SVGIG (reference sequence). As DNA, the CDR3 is TGTGCCTGGAGTCCCGACACAAATCAGCCCCAGCATTTT. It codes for CAWSPDTNQPQHF.

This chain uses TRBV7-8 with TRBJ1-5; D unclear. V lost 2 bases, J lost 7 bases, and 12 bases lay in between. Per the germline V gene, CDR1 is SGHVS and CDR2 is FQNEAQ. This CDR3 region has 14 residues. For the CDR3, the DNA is TGTGCCAGCAGCTTAAGGTCCTCGGGGCAGCCCCAGCATTTT. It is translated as CASSLRSSGQPQHF.

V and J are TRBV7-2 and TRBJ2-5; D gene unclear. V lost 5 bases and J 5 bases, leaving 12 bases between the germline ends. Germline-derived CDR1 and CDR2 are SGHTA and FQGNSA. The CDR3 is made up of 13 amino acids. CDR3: CASSREAMETQYF. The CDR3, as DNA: TGTGCCAGCAGCCGCGAGGCAATGGAGACCCAGTACTTC. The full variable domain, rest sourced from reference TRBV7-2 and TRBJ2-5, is GAGVSQSPSNKVTEKGKDVELRCDPISGHTALYWYRQSLGQGLEFLIYFQGNSAPDKSGLPSDRFSAERTGGSVSTLTIQRTQQEDSAVYLCASSREAMETQYFGPGTRLLVL.

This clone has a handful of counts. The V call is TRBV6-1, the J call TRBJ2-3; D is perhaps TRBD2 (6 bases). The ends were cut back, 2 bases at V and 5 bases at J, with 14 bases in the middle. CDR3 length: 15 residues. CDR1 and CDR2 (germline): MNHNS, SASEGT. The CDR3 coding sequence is TGTGCCAGCAGTGAAAAGGGCGGGGAGATAGATACGCAGTATTTT. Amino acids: CASSEKGGEIDTQYF.

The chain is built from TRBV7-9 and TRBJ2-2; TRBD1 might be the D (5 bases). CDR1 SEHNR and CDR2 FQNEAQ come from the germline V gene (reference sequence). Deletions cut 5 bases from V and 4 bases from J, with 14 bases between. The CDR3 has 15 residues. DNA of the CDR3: TGTGCCAGCAGCCCCGCGGCAGGGTCCACCGGGGAGCTGTTTTTT. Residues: CASSPAAGSTGELFF.

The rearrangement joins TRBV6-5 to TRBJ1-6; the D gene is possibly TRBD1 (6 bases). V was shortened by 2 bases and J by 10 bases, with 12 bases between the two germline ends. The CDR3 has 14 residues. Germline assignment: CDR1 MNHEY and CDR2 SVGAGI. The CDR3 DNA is TGTGCCAGCAGTTACGGCAGGGGAAAATCACCCCTCCACTTT. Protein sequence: CASSYGRGKSPLHF.

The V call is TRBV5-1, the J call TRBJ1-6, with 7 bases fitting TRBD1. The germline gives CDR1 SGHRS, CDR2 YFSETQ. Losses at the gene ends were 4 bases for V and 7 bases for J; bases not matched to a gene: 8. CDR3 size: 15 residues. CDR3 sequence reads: CASSPPDRENSPLHF. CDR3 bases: TGCGCCAGCAGCCCGCCCGACAGGGAGAATTCACCCCTCCACTTT.

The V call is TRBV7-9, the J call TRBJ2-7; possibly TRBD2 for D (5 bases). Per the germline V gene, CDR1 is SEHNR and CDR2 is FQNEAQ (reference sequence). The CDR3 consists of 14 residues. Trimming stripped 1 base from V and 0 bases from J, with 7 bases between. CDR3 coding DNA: TGTGCCAGCAGCTTAGGGACTCTCTCCTACGAGCAGTACTTC. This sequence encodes CASSLGTLSYEQYF.

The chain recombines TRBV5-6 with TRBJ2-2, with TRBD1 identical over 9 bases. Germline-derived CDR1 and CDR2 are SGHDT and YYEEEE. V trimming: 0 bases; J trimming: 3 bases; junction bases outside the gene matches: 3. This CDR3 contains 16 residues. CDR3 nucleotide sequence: TGTGCCAGCAGCTTGGACAGGGGGCCCTACACCGGGGAGCTGTTTTTT. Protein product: CASSLDRGPYTGELFF.

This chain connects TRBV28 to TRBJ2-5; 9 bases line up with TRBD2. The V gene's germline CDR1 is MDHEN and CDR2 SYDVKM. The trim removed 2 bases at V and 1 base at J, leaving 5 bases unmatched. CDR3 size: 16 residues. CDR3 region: CASSLGTSQGQETQYF. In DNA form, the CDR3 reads TGTGCCAGCAGTTTAGGGACTAGCCAGGGCCAAGAGACCCAGTACTTC. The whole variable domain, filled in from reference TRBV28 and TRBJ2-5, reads DVKVTQSSRYLVKRTGEKVFLECVQDMDHENMFWYRQDPGLGLRLIYFSYDVKMKEKGDIPEGYSVSREKKERFSLILESASTNQTSMYLCASSLGTSQGQETQYFGPGTRLLVL.

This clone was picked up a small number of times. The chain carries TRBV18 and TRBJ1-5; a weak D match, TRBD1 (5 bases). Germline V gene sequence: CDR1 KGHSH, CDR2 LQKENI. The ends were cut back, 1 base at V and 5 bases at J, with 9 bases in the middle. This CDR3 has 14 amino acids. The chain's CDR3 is CASSPLRGDQPQHF. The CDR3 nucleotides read TGTGCCAGCTCACCACTCCGGGGGGATCAGCCCCAGCATTTT.